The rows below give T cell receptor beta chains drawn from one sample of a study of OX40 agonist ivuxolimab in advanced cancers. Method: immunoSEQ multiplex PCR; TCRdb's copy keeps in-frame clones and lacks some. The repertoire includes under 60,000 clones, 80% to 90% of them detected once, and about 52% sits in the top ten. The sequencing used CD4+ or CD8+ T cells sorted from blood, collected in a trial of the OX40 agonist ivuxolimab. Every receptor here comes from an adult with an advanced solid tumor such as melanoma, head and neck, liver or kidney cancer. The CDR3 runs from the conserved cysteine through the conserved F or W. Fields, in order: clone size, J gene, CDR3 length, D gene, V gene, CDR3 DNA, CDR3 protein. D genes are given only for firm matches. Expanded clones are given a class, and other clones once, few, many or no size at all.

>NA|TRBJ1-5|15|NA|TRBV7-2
TGTGCCAGCAGCTTAGCTCCCGAGGGCAATCAGCCCCAGCATTTT
CASSLAPEGNQPQHF
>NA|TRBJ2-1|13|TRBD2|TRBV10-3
TGTGCCATCAGTAAGACTAGCGAATATGAGCAGTTCTTC
CAISKTSEYEQFF
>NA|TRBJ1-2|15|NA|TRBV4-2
TGTGCCAGCAGCCAAGAGTCAGTAGCTAACTATGGCTACACCTTC
CASSQESVANYGYTF
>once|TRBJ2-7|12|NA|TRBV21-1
TGTGCCAGCAGCAAAGTTGGTTCCGAGCAGTACTTC
CASSKVGSEQYF
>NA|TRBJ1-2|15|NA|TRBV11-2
TGTGCCAGCAGCTTAGGTTTTGGGGAGAGTGGGGGCTACACCTTC
CASSLGFGESGGYTF
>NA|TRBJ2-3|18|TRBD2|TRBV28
TGTGCCAGCAGTTCTGCTGAACGGGGGGGCCGGTTCGCAGATACGCAGTATTTT
CASSSAERGGRFADTQYF
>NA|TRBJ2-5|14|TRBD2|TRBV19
TGTGCCAGTAGTACGACTAGCGCGTCAAAGACCCAGTACTTC
CASSTTSASKTQYF
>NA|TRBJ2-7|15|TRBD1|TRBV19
TGTGCCAGTAGGAATCCCGGGACAGGGAACAACGAGCAGTACTTC
CASRNPGTGNNEQYF
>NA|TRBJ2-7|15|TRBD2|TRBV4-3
TGCGCCAGCAGCCAAGTAGCGGGGGGAGCCTACGAGCAGTACTTC
CASSQVAGGAYEQYF
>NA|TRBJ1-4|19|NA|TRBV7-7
TGTGCTAGCAGCTTTCCCCCGACCTTCGACCCACATATTAATGAAAAACTGTTTTTT
CASSFPPTFDPHINEKLFF
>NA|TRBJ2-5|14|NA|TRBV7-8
TGTGCCAGCAATCCCCGACAGCTCCAAGAGACCCAGTACTTC
CASNPRQLQETQYF
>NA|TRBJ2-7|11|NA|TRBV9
TGTGCCAGCAGCTCAGGACTGGAGCAGTACTTC
CASSSGLEQYF
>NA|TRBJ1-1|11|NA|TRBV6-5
TGTGCCAGCAGGTTGGGCAGGGCAGCTTTCTTT
CASRLGRAAFF
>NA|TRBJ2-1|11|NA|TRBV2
TGTGCCAGCAGTGCTCCGGGACAGCAGTTCTTC
CASSAPGQQFF
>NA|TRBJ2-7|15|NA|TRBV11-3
TGTGCCAGCAGCTTAGGTGCAGGGTCTTCCCACGAGCAGTACTTC
CASSLGAGSSHEQYF
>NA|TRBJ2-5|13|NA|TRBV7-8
TGTGCCAGCAGCTTAGTGGCTTTCGAGACCCAGTACTTC
CASSLVAFETQYF
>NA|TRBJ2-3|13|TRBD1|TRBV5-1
TGCGCCAGCAGCTCGGGACAGACAGATACGCAGTATTTT
CASSSGQTDTQYF
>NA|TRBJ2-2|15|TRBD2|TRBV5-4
TGTGCCAGCAGCCAGCGGGGGACGAACACCGGGGAGCTGTTTTTT
CASSQRGTNTGELFF
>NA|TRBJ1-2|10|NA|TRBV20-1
TGCAGTGCTATCTTTGCTGGCTACACCTTC
CSAIFAGYTF
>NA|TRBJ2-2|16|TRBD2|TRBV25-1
TGTGCCAGCAGTGAAGGTGGGAGGGCGGCCACCGGGGAGCTGTTTTTT
CASSEGGRAATGELFF
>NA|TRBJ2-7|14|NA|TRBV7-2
TGTGCCAGCAGCTTATGGGGGCCAACCTACGAGCAGTACTTC
CASSLWGPTYEQYF
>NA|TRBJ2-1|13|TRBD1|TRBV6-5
TGTGCCAGCAGTATTAGCCGGGACAGCCTGCAGTTCTTC
CASSISRDSLQFF
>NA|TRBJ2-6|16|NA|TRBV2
TGTGCCAGCAGTGGAATAAGAATCTCTGGGGCCAACGTCCTGACTTTC
CASSGIRISGANVLTF
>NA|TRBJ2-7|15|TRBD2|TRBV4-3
TGCGCCAGCAGCCCTAGCGGGGGGGCCTTTCGCGAGCAGTACTTC
CASSPSGGAFREQYF
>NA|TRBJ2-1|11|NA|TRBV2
TGTGCCAGCAACCCGTACAATGAGCAGTTCTTC
CASNPYNEQFF
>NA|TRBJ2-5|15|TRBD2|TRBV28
TGTGCCAGCAGTCCGGGAGGGGCTGGGGCGGAGACCCAGTACTTC
CASSPGGAGAETQYF
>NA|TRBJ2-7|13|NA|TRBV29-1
TGCAGCGTTGCCCAGGGGGGATACTACGAGCAGTACTTC
CSVAQGGYYEQYF
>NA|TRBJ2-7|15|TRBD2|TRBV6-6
TGTGCCAGCAGTACCGGACTAGCCCCCTCCTACGAGCAGTACTTC
CASSTGLAPSYEQYF
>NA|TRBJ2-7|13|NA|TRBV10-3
TGTGCCACGGTAGTCGGGTTGGGTTACGAGCAGTACTTC
CATVVGLGYEQYF
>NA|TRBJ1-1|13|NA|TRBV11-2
TGTGCCAGCAGCCGTCACGAGAACACTGAAGCTTTCTTT
CASSRHENTEAFF
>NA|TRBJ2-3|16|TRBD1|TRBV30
TGTGCCTGGAGTCGAGCGCCCGGGACAGGGAGTGATACGCAGTATTTT
CAWSRAPGTGSDTQYF
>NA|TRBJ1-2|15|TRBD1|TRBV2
TGTGCCAGCAGTGGTCCGGGACAGGGGGCCAATGGCTACACCTTC
CASSGPGQGANGYTF
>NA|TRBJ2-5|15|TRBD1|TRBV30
TGTGCCTGGAATCCCGGGACAGGGCCCTCAGAGACCCAGTACTTC
CAWNPGTGPSETQYF
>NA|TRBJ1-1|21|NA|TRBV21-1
TGTGCCAGCAGCAAGAAATTCGACACCCGACTCTCCCGTAACATGAACACTGAAGCTTTCTTT
CASSKKFDTRLSRNMNTEAFF
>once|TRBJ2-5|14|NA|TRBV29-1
TGCAGCGTTGAAGGTGGCCTTCGGATAGAGACCCAGTACTTC
CSVEGGLRIETQYF
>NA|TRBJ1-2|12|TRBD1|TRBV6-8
TGTGCCAGCAGGGGGACAGGGGATGGCTACACCTTC
CASRGTGDGYTF
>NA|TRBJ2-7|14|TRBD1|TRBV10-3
TGTGCCATCAGTGATGGCCAGGGGGCTTACGAGCAGTACTTC
CAISDGQGAYEQYF
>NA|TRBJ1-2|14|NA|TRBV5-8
TGTGCCAGCAGCTCAACCTCCCGATCTTATGGCTACACCTTC
CASSSTSRSYGYTF
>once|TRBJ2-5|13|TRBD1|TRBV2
TGTGCCAGCAGTTCCGGGACAGGGGGCTCCCAGTACTTC
CASSSGTGGSQYF
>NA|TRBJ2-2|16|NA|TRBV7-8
TGTGCCAGCAGCTTATATCGTCGTGGGGGAACCGGGGAGCTGTTTTTT
CASSLYRRGGTGELFF
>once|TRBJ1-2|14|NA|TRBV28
TGTGCCAGCAGTTTGCCCGACAGTGGTGTTGGCTACACCTTC
CASSLPDSGVGYTF
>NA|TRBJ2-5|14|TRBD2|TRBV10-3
TGTGCCATCAGCCAGACTAGCGCCCAAGAGACCCAGTACTTC
CAISQTSAQETQYF
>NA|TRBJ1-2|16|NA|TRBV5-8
TGTGCCAGCAGCTTGGCCCCAGGGGAAGCTAACTATGGCTACACCTTC
CASSLAPGEANYGYTF
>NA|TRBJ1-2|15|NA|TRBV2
TGTGCCAGCAGGGGGAGGCAGGGCTATAACTATGGCTACACCTTC
CASRGRQGYNYGYTF
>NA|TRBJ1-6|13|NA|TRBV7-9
TGTGCCAGCAGCTTAGGACTGGTTTCACCCCTCCACTTT
CASSLGLVSPLHF
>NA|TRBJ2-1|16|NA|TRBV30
TGTGCCTGGAGTGCGCCGGGATTAAGCTCCTACAATGAGCAGTTCTTC
CAWSAPGLSSYNEQFF
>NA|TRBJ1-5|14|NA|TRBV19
TGTGCCAGTAGAGGACTAAATAGCAATCAGCCCCAGCATTTT
CASRGLNSNQPQHF